One sample yielded the 12 T cell receptor beta chains listed below, sequenced in a study of glioma-infiltrating T cells. The iRepertoire nested amplicon-rescue multiplex PCR amplified TCR alpha and beta CDR3s from RNA. TCRdb called the multiplex PCR reads again in MiXCR, with one record for every CDR3 protein. The sample lists 160,000 or so distinct CDR3 sequences; around 40% were seen once. The sample was glioma tissue, nonneoplastic brain tissue, or PBMCs (not recorded which). The receptor source for this set is a human donor with low-grade glioma or glioblastoma, undergoing nonglioma brain surgery, or in good health (not recorded which).

This clonotype appeared many times. V usage is TRBV28 and J usage is TRBJ2-1; D not certain. Germline V gives CDR1 MDHEN, CDR2 SYDVKM. This CDR3 has 12 residues. Trimming shortened V by 8 bases and J by 10 bases, and 15 bases separated the two germline ends. Here the CDR3 reads CASQLEFREQFF. As DNA, the CDR3 is TGTGCCAGCCAATTGGAGTTTAGGGAGCAGTTCTTC.

About this clonotype: It is likely a read error, because the conserved phenylalanine at the end of the CDR3 is missing. The rearrangement joins TRBV6-2 or TRBV6-3 to TRBJ1-2, with 7 bases identical to TRBD1. The CDR3 is made up of 13 amino acids. The ends lost 6 bases at V and 10 bases at J; junction bases unmatched: 11. Germline assignment: CDR1 MNHEY and CDR2 SVGEGT. Written as DNA, the CDR3 is TGTGCCAGCAGAAACGACAGGGTTGGAGTCTACACCCTC. Protein product: CASRNDRVGVYTL.

J is TRBJ2-3 and V is TRBV20-1; D remains unclear. The length of the CDR3 is 14 residues. Between the trimmed V and J ends, which lost 2 bases and 5 bases, there was a span of 14 bases. Germline CDR1 is DFQATT and CDR2 is SNEGSKA (reference sequence). The CDR3 protein is CSARPTGHLDTQYF. The CDR3 nucleotides are TGCAGTGCTAGACCTACTGGGCACCTAGATACGCAGTATTTT.

The chain joins TRBV27 to TRBJ2-7, with D tentatively TRBD2 (5 bases). CDR3 size: 14 residues. V was cut by 7 bases and J by 2 bases, with 15 bases left in between. Germline loops: CDR1 MNHEY, CDR2 SMNVEV (reference sequence). The CDR3 is CASTAAAGAYEQYF. Here the CDR3 DNA reads TGTGCCAGCACTGCGGCAGCCGGGGCCTACGAGCAGTACTTC.

This clonotype was seen a handful of times. The chain combines TRBV7-8 with TRBJ2-7; TRBD2 agrees at 8 bases. J lost 3 bases, V lost 5 bases, and 6 bases had no gene match. The CDR3 is made up of 14 amino acids. Germline V lookup: CDR1 SGHVS, CDR2 FQNEAQ. CDR3 sequence: CASSPAGGIYEQYF. The CDR3 nucleotides read TGTGCCAGCAGCCCCGCGGGGGGAATCTACGAGCAGTACTTC.

This chain joins TRBV29-1 and TRBJ2-7; D call uncertain. The CDR3 is 11 residues long. The V and J ends lost 7 bases and 1 base respectively, with 8 bases between them. CDR1 and CDR2 (germline): SQVTM, ANQGSEA. CDR3 protein: CSAEESYEQYF. The DNA of the CDR3 is TGCAGCGCTGAGGAATCCTACGAGCAGTACTTC.

This clonotype was seen ten or more times. The chain is built from TRBV6-1 and TRBJ2-3; D gene unclear. Trimming removed 5 bases from V and 2 bases from J, with 14 bases in between. In germline, CDR1 is MNHNS, CDR2 SASEGT. The CDR3 consists of 15 residues. The DNA for the CDR3 is TGTGCCAGCAGTTCGGGTCTAAACCCCACAGATACGCAGTATTTT. Translation: CASSSGLNPTDTQYF.

This clonotype was detected a few times. V gene TRBV9 combines with J gene TRBJ1-4; the D gene is possibly TRBD1 (6 bases). Germline assignment: CDR1 SGDLS and CDR2 YYNGEE. Trimming took 2 bases from V and 3 from J, leaving 8 bases between them. The CDR3 is made up of 14 amino acids. CDR3 loop: CASSVQGSNEKLFF. The CDR3 DNA is TGTGCCAGCAGCGTTCAGGGGTCTAATGAAAAACTGTTTTTT.

The chain recombines TRBV7-6 with TRBJ1-5; 7 bases match TRBD1. V was pared by 4 bases and J by 5 bases, with 11 bases of the junction left unmatched. Germline loops: CDR1 SGHVS, CDR2 FNYEAQ. This CDR3 is built from 16 residues. The chain's CDR3 is CASSSSVGQDHQPQHF. CDR3 nucleotide sequence: TGTGCCAGCAGCTCTAGTGTTGGACAGGATCATCAGCCCCAGCATTTT. Complete variable domain (other parts from reference TRBV7-6 and TRBJ1-5): GAGVSQSPRYKVTKRGQDVALRCDPISGHVSLYWYRQALGQGPEFLTYFNYEAQQDKSGLPNDRFSAERPEGSISTLTIQRTEQRDSAMYRCASSSSVGQDHQPQHFGDGTRLSIL.

CDR3 region: CASSTTGTSAYEQYF. Here the CDR3 DNA reads TGTGCCAGCTCAACCACCGGGACTAGCGCCTACGAGCAGTACTTC. The V and J genes are TRBV18 and TRBJ2-7; 10 bases are a match to TRBD2. Germline values: CDR1 KGHSH, CDR2 LQKENI. The CDR3 sequence is 15 residues long. The V and J ends lost 5 bases and 2 bases, in that order; junction bases with no gene match: 6.

The sample holds many counts of this clonotype. The chain joins TRBV2 to TRBJ2-1, with 9 positions matching TRBD2. CDR1 is SNHLY and CDR2 is FYNNEI in the germline V gene. J lost 4 bases, V lost 4 bases, and 2 bases had no gene match. The CDR3 contains 14 residues. The CDR3 DNA reads as TGTGCCAGCAGTGGGACTAGCGCGTACAATGAGCAGTTCTTC. Amino acid sequence: CASSGTSAYNEQFF. The variable domain in full, with the rest retrieved from reference TRBV2 and TRBJ2-1, is EPEVTQTPSHQVTQMGQEVILRCVPISNHLYFYWYRQILGQKVEFLVSFYNNEISEKSEIFDDQFSVERPDGSNFTLKIRSTKLEDSAMYFCASSGTSAYNEQFFGPGTRLTVL.

Many counts were recorded for this clonotype. The V gene is TRBV6-1, the J gene TRBJ2-5, with D unclear. V was shortened by 1 base and J by 5 bases, with 11 bases between the two germline ends. Germline CDR1 MNHNS, CDR2 SASEGT. The CDR3 runs 14 residues. This chain's CDR3 is CASSEVASVETQYF. The CDR3 region has the DNA TGTGCCAGCAGTGAAGTTGCCAGCGTGGAGACCCAGTACTTC.